The rows below give T cell receptor beta chains drawn from one sample of a study of CD8 T cells in ankylosing spondylitis. TCRdb recomputed calls from the 5' RACE reads with MiXCR, one row per CDR3 protein. The sample lists 15,000 to 20,000 distinct CDR3 sequences, under 8.5% occurring once. The source material was blood. Source of these receptors: a male donor with ankylosing spondylitis or in good health (not recorded which). Each CDR3 is given with its conserved first and last residue. A D gene is named only where the DNA matches it firmly.

j_call	d_call	v_call	cdr3_aa
TRBJ2-7	-	TRBV29-1	CSVETRRDSSYEQYF
TRBJ2-2	TRBD1	TRBV6-2/TRBV6-3	CASSNRQGVTGELFF
TRBJ1-4	-	TRBV20-1	CSATDRTSGEKLFF
TRBJ2-2	-	TRBV29-1	CSVEGGPGGELFF
TRBJ2-1	-	TRBV12-3/TRBV12-4	CASSFHSSYEQFF
TRBJ2-3	TRBD2	TRBV15	CATSRVGTSGGFTDTQYF
TRBJ1-2	TRBD1	TRBV6-5	CASSRDRVDGYTF
TRBJ2-2	TRBD1	TRBV20-1	CSALGQSNTGELFF
TRBJ2-1	-	TRBV29-1	CSVDTDQNSYNEQFF
TRBJ2-2	-	TRBV12-3/TRBV12-4	CASRPFRTANTGELFF
TRBJ1-5	-	TRBV7-2	CASSLAGGGAQPQHF
TRBJ1-4	-	TRBV7-9	CASSSGPSREKLFF
TRBJ2-5	TRBD2	TRBV27	CASSSILAGVKETQYF
TRBJ2-4	TRBD2	TRBV7-2	CASRPIAGTTKNIQYF
TRBJ1-1	-	TRBV20-1	CSARDPRGRYIEAFF
TRBJ2-1	-	TRBV14	CASSQRRGQRMNEQFF
TRBJ2-2	-	TRBV29-1	CSVGRVDRGELFF
TRBJ2-1	TRBD1	TRBV20-1	CSARPRTGMANEQFF
TRBJ2-1	TRBD2	TRBV20-1	CSARSSLAGSYNEQFF
TRBJ2-2	-	TRBV7-2	CASSETPVLGELFF
TRBJ2-4	TRBD1	TRBV20-1	CSARGQGDLNIQYF
TRBJ2-1	TRBD2	TRBV7-3	CASSLIGGIPNEQFF
TRBJ2-3	-	TRBV7-2	CASSPQAASTQYF
TRBJ1-1	TRBD1	TRBV18	CASSRTGQGVMNTEAFF
TRBJ1-5	-	TRBV2	CASSVQGSNQPQHF
TRBJ1-1	-	TRBV20-1	CSAYTGQGDFFYPEAFF
TRBJ1-3	-	TRBV4-2	CASSQGRSGNTIYF
TRBJ1-2	-	TRBV6-5	CASSYTSTDGYTF
TRBJ2-3	-	TRBV28	CASSLVGLSTDTQYF
TRBJ2-3	-	TRBV7-2	CASSLGVDFDTQYF
TRBJ2-5	-	TRBV2	CASSVGPNQETQYF
TRBJ2-1	-	TRBV21-1	CASRRNEQFF
TRBJ2-2	-	TRBV7-2	CASSLLFGTTGELFF
TRBJ2-3	TRBD2	TRBV20-1	CSASPGGQDTQYF
TRBJ2-1	TRBD2	TRBV5-1	CASSWAGVSNNEQFF
TRBJ2-1	-	TRBV29-1	CSVAEGRHEQFF
TRBJ2-2	-	TRBV7-9	CASSASWRANTGELFF
TRBJ2-3	-	TRBV20-1	CSALTDTQYF
TRBJ2-1	-	TRBV25-1	CASSGPGKAEQFF
TRBJ1-1	-	TRBV7-2	CASSPEAGVVEAFF
TRBJ1-1	-	TRBV28	CASSVQGYTEAFF
TRBJ2-2	-	TRBV28	CASRRQENTGELFF
TRBJ2-3	-	TRBV5-1	CASSLDGGRAQYF
TRBJ2-4	-	TRBV7-2	CASSYRSGGAKNIQYF
TRBJ2-5	-	TRBV29-1	CSARVERETQYF
TRBJ1-1	-	TRBV3-1	CASSPGQPNTEAFF
TRBJ1-6	TRBD1	TRBV10-3	CAIRTGEDSPLHF
TRBJ2-2	-	TRBV12-3/TRBV12-4	CASRRNLPSNTGELFF
TRBJ2-2	-	TRBV20-1	CSARLFRPTAGEGELFF
TRBJ2-1	TRBD2	TRBV7-2	CASSLYPPSGSYNEQFF
TRBJ2-3	TRBD1	TRBV24-1	CATSEGGQTDTQYF
TRBJ1-3	-	TRBV4-3	CASSQTLKQGNTIYF